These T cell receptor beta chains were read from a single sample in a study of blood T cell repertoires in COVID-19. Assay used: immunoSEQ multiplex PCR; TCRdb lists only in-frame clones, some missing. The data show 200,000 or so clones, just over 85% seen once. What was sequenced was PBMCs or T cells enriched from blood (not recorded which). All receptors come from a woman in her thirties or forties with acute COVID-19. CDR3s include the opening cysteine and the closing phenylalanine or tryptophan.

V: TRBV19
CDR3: CASSIDHKVLEGGYTF

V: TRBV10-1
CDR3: CASSDERGGTDTQYF

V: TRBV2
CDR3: CASTSPRTGSSDGYTF

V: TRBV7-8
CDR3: CASSLSLAIETQYF

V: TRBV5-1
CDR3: CASSSEGTTGELFF

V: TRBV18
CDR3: CASSPPGAKNIQYF

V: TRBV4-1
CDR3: CASSRPTGGDGYTF

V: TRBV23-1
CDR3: CASSHPDKRGNQPQHF

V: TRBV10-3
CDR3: CAISDLTGAGTDTQYF

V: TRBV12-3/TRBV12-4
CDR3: CASSSWGGTEAFF

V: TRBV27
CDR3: CASSLSWRRGKDEQFF

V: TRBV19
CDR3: CASSISGQPQFF

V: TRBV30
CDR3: CAWGSGGTEAFF

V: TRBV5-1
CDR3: CASTSGGSSTNEKLFF

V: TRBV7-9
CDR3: CASRSSGGKTYGYTF

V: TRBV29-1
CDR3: CSVQWYQETQYF

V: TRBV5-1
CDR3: CASSFEQGLSGNTIYF

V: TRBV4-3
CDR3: CASSQDVSLGTEAFF

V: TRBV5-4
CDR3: CASSTESGELFF

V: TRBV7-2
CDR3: CASSLTGTGLYEQYF

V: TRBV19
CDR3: CASSTGKYGYTF

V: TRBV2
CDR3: CASGGTDNSPLHF

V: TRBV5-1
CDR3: CASSSDRGDTEAFF

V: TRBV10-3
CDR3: CAIMIDRATDTQYF

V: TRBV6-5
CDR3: CASSYSRRQRTEAFF

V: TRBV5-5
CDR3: CASSWGQNTEAFF

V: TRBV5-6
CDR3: CASSLRTGTALGNTIYF

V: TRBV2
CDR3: CASSPVGFSGNTIYF

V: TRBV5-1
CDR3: CASSLDLVNTEAFF

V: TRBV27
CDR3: CASSHSILAYNEQFF

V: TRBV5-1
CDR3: CASSLGTGSYNEQFF

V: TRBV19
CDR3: CASRDSKSNQPQHF

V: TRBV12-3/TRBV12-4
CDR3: CASSFRPQPQHF